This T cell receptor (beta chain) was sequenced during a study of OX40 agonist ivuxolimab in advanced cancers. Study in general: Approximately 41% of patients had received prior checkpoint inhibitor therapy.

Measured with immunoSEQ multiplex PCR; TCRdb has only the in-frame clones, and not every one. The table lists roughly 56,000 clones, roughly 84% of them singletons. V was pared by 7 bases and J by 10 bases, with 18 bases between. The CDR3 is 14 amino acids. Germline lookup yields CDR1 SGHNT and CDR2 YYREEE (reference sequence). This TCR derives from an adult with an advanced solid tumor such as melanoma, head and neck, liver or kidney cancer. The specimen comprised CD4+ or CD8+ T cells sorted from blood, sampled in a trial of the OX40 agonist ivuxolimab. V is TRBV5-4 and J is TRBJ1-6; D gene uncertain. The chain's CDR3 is CASPERTTNSPLHF. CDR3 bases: TGTGCCAGCCCCGAGCGGACTACCAACTCACCCCTCCACTTT.